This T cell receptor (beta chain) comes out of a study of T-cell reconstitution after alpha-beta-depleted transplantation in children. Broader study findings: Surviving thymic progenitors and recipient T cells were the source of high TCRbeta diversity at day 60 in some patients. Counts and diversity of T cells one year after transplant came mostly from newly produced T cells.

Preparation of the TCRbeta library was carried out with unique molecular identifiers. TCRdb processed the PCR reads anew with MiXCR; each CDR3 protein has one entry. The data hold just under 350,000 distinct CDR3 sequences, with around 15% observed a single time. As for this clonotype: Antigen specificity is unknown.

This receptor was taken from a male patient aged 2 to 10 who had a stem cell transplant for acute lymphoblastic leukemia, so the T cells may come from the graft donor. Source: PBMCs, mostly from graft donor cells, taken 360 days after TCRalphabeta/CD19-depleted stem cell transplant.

CDR3 DNA: TGTGCCAGCAGCAAACAGGGCCCCAGCACAGATACGCAGTATTTT. It codes for CASSKQGPSTDTQYF. V and J are TRBV11-3 and TRBJ2-3; TRBD1 is a possible D gene (6 bases). The CDR3 is made up of 15 amino acids. Trimming shortened V by 5 bases and J by 0 bases, and 12 bases separated the two germline ends. CDR1 and CDR2 from the germline V gene are SGHNT and YENEEA.